This passage covers 10 T cell receptor beta chains from one sample sequenced in a study of early T cells in non-severe SARS-CoV-2 infection. MiXCR, run by TCRdb on the 5' RACE reads, gives a single entry per CDR3 protein. The sample records about 69,000 distinct CDR3 sequences, approximately 10% being singletons. The source material was whole blood, sampled at baseline. The receptors come from an adult who was a healthcare worker with PCR-confirmed SARS-CoV-2 infection or an uninfected control (not recorded which).

This clonotype showed up many times. The V gene is TRBV27, the J gene TRBJ2-1, with TRBD2 identical over 7 bases. Germline assignment: CDR1 MNHEY and CDR2 SMNVEV (reference sequence). V was clipped by 5 bases and J by 4 bases; unmatched bases: 5. This CDR3 has 14 amino acids. CDR3 in DNA: TGTGCCAGCAGTATGGGACTAACTTACAATGAGCAGTTCTTC. Its translation: CASSMGLTYNEQFF.

This chain uses TRBV4-1 with TRBJ2-1, with 10 nucleotides matching TRBD1. The CDR3 contains 15 residues. Germline V gene data show CDR1 as MGHRA and CDR2 as YSYEKL. The V and J ends lost 3 bases and 4 bases, in that order; junction bases with no gene match: 3. The CDR3 is CASSQGDRGYNEQFF. The CDR3 DNA reads as TGCGCCAGCAGCCAGGGGGACAGGGGTTACAATGAGCAGTTCTTC.

This chain joins TRBV7-3 and TRBJ2-2; unclear D gene. The CDR3 consists of 16 residues. Germline CDR1 and CDR2: SGHTA and FQGTGA. V was cut by 2 bases and J by 0 bases, with 10 bases left in between. CDR3 amino acids: CASSLGLPSNTGELFF. CDR3 in DNA: TGTGCCAGCAGCTTAGGGTTACCATCGAACACCGGGGAGCTGTTTTTT.

Many counts were recorded for this clonotype. The gene calls are TRBV25-1 and TRBJ2-2; D may be TRBD2 (5 bases). Looked up from germline, CDR1 is MGHDK and CDR2 is SYGVNS. Trimming took 5 bases from V and 6 from J, leaving 13 bases between them. This CDR3 spans 14 amino acids. CDR3 DNA: TGTGCCAGCAGTCCCCAGCGGAGAGCCGGGGAGCTGTTTTTT. This translates into CASSPQRRAGELFF.

CDR3 sequence: CSASRSRGEQFF. In DNA form, the CDR3 reads TGCAGTGCTAGCAGGTCACGGGGTGAGCAGTTCTTC. V gene TRBV20-1 combines with J gene TRBJ2-1; tentatively, D is TRBD2 (5 bases). The length of the CDR3 is 12 residues. V was shortened by 3 bases and J by 9 bases, with 12 bases between the two germline ends. Germline V gene lookup returns CDR1 DFQATT and CDR2 SNEGSKA (reference sequence).

This clonotype came up many times. The chain joins TRBV7-2 to TRBJ2-2; D might be TRBD2 (5 bases). V dropped 5 bases and J dropped 7 bases, with 11 bases sitting between them. This CDR3 contains 13 residues. CDR1 and CDR2 from the germline V gene are SGHTA and FQGNSA. The CDR3 region is CASSQEGYGELFF. The CDR3 nucleotides are TGTGCCAGCAGCCAAGAGGGCTACGGGGAGCTGTTTTTT. The variable domain in full, completed from reference TRBV7-2 and TRBJ2-2, reads GAGVSQSPSNKVTEKGKDVELRCDPISGHTALYWYRQSLGQGLEFLIYFQGNSAPDKSGLPSDRFSAERTGGSVSTLTIQRTQQEDSAVYLCASSQEGYGELFFGEGSRLTVL.

The chain links TRBV28 to TRBJ2-1; D is undetermined. The CDR3 has 12 residues. Germline V gene sequence: CDR1 MDHEN, CDR2 SYDVKM. The V end lost 5 bases, the J end lost 4 bases, and 6 bases lay between the germline ends. The CDR3 nucleotides read TGTGCCAGCAGTATTCCTTACAATGAGCAGTTCTTC. Protein: CASSIPYNEQFF.

This clonotype has ten or more counts. The gene calls are TRBV11-2 and TRBJ1-3; D is possibly TRBD1 (5 bases). The V gene lost 4 bases and the J gene lost 1 base, with 26 bases spanning the gap. The CDR3 has 20 amino acids. Germline V gives CDR1 SGHAT, CDR2 FQNNGV. The CDR3 sequence: CASSSTYAGTANPSGNTIYF. The CDR3 nucleotides read TGTGCCAGCAGCTCGACTTATGCCGGGACGGCGAATCCTTCTGGAAACACCATATATTTT. The variable domain in full, with the rest retrieved from reference TRBV11-2 and TRBJ1-3, is EAGVAQSPRYKIIEKRQSVAFWCNPISGHATLYWYQQILGQGPKLLIQFQNNGVVDDSQLPKDRFSAERLKGVDSTLKIQPAKLEDSAVYLCASSSTYAGTANPSGNTIYFGEGSWLTVV.

The chain joins TRBV7-2 to TRBJ2-3; D is uncertain. Germline lookup yields CDR1 SGHTA and CDR2 FQGNSA. CDR3 size: 12 residues. Trimming left V 5 bases short and J 8 bases short, with 11 bases between. In DNA form, the CDR3 reads TGTGCCAGCAGCGACATAGCAGTTACGCAGTATTTT. It specifies CASSDIAVTQYF.

Only a few counts were recorded for this clonotype. One junction end does not reproduce the germline sequence, and a read error may be involved. V and J are TRBV7-7 and TRBJ1-5; D is unresolved. Germline CDR1 reads SSHAT; CDR2 reads FNYEAQ (reference sequence). This CDR3 is built from 13 residues. For the CDR3, the DNA is TGTGCTAGCAGCTTGAGTTTATCGCAGCCCCAGCATTTT. Translating it yields CASSLSLSQPQHF. The full variable domain, with the rest looked up from reference TRBV7-7 and TRBJ1-5, is GAGVSQSPRYKVTKRGQDVTLRCDPISSHATLYWYQQALGQGPEFLTYFNYEAQPDKSGLPSDRFSAERPEGSISTLTIQRTEQRDSAMYRCASSLSLSQPQHFGDGTRLSIL.